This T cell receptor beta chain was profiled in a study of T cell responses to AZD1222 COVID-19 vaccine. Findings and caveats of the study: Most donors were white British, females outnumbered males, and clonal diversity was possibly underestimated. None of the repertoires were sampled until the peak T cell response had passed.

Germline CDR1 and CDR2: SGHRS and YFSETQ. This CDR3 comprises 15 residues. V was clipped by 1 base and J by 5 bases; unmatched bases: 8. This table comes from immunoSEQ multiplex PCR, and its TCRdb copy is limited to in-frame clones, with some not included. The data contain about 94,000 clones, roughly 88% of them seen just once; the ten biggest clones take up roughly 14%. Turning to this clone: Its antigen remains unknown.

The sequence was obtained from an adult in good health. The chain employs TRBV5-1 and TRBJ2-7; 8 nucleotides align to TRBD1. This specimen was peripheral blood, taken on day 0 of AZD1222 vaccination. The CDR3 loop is CASSLSAPGGHEQYF. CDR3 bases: TGCGCCAGCAGCTTGAGCGCCCCAGGGGGCCACGAGCAGTACTTC.